A selection of T cell receptor beta chains follows, all from one sample in a study of shared clonotypes between healthy human individuals. The assay was immunoSEQ multiplex PCR, and TCRdb's table has in-frame clones only and misses some. The sample yields more than 550,000 clones, just under 75% seen once. Source material: memory CD4+ T cells sorted from blood. Receptors originate from a woman under 40 in good health. Both conserved end residues are part of each CDR3. A D gene is named only where the DNA matches it firmly.

D gene,J gene,V gene,CDR3 protein
TRBD1,TRBJ1-2,TRBV28,CASSSGTGAVYGYTF
TRBD1,TRBJ2-7,TRBV5-4,CASSSGQLSSYEQYF
TRBD1,TRBJ2-3,TRBV11-2,CASSQTTGPDTQYF
NA,TRBJ1-5,TRBV6-5,CASSPELYSNQPQHF
NA,TRBJ2-2,TRBV28,CASGTAGRNTGELFF
NA,TRBJ2-7,TRBV7-2,CASSQMGSGDEQYF
TRBD1,TRBJ1-2,TRBV29-1,CSVEVSTGTGLRGYTF
TRBD2,TRBJ2-3,TRBV5-1,CASSLGNTLAGNTDTQYF
NA,TRBJ2-3,TRBV11-3,CASSLRSGADTQYF
NA,TRBJ2-2,TRBV7-3,CASSFQGSPRAGELFF
TRBD1,TRBJ1-1,TRBV7-9,CASSPTGGGTEAFF